This entry concerns a single T cell receptor (beta chain). This clone was seen more than once but under ten times. The antigen it recognizes is unknown. Per-base qualities were not stored, and no clone one base away is much larger. This record comes from a study of CD8+ T cells in alopecia areata listed by TCRdb under 2018. The study in broad terms: The treated patients took part in an open-label pilot trial in which moderate-to-severe alopecia areata was treated with oral tofacitinib at 5 to 10 mg twice daily. Tofacitinib was given for 6 to 18 months, followed by 6 months of follow-up off drug to assess delayed response and recurrence. High-throughput TCRbeta sequencing was used to examine T cell clonal expansion in alopecia areata in both the C3H/HeJ mouse model and human patients. On the human side, TCRbeta sequencing was run on scalp tissue and on sorted CD4+ and CD8+ peripheral blood T cells from healthy controls and from alopecia areata patients with either patchy or totalis/universalis disease. Biopsies were taken from tofacitinib-treated patients at baseline and again at 4 and 24 weeks into treatment, and several of those patients also had a later scalp biopsy. Scalp clonality was compared among normal scalp (n=4), patchy alopecia areata scalp (n=8), and alopecia totalis/universalis scalp (n=8). RNA was obtained with the PAXgene miRNA kit for fixed scalp, the miRNeasy kit for PBMCs, and the RNeasy kit for mouse skin. Amplification of TCRbeta CDR3 regions was done by immunoSEQ multiplex PCR using 35 Vbeta forward primers and 13 Jbeta reverse primers. General conclusions and limits of the study: Unlike mouse skin, which is dominated by gammadelta T cells, normal human skin has resident alphabeta T cells that are also sequenced, and this complicates analysis of the scalp TCR repertoire. Compared with mice, TCR sequences shared between patients were less clear, possibly partly because of HLA diversity across the patient population. Compared with normal scalp, lesional scalp had higher clonality and more expanded CD8+ clones, particularly in alopecia totalis/universalis, a pattern that suggests antigenic drive.

The library relied on the immunoSEQ multiplex PCR assay. RNA was extracted from all samples and reverse transcribed into cDNA as template for TCR sequencing. SuperScript III was used for first-strand cDNA synthesis, primed with a 2:1 mix of oligo-dT and random hexamers. A synthetic immune receptor repertoire was used to assess amplification bias, and residual bias was removed computationally. The paper's data handling went like this. Raw reads were preprocessed for error removal, and CDR3 was defined according to IMGT conventions as running from the conserved cysteine to phenylalanine. Clonality was computed as 1 minus the Shannon entropy, with the entropy normalized by log2 of the number of productive unique TCRs. CD4 or CD8 identity of scalp clones was inferred by cross-referencing scalp TCRbeta sequences with sorted blood CD4 and CD8 repertoires. The clones in this table, taken by TCRdb from immuneACCESS, are in-frame only. Not every clone is retained; where verified, under half of the shortfall comes from an unresolved V gene, and the cause of the rest is unknown. The V and J calls and clone size were taken over from that table, and D and trimming were inferred from the DNA. In this sample the table shows 150,000 or so clones, approximately 45% of which occur a single time. The ten top clones hold roughly 6.8% of the sample.

CDR1 and CDR2 (MDHEN, SYDVKM) derive from the germline V gene. The CDR3 starts with the cysteine, ends with the phenylalanine, and has 16 residues. The CDR3 DNA has 48 bases and is translated from base 1. After removal of 3 bases from V and 1 base from J, the junction retains 7 bases not matched to a gene. From alopecia areata patients, peripheral blood was collected along with lesional scalp punch biopsies. PBMCs were isolated by density centrifugation and stained for CD3, CD4 and CD8, and CD4+ and CD8+ T cells were sorted on a FACSAria. Sequenced sample: CD4+ T cells sorted from blood. This TCR was sampled from a human donor with alopecia areata. The V and J segments used are TRBV28 and TRBJ2-7; 9 bases in the junction line up with TRBD2. The DNA reads as follows: TGTGCCAGCAGTTTCGGTCTCAGCGGGAGGTCCTACGAGCAGTACTTC. Its protein is CASSFGLSGRSYEQYF. Extended through the reference TRBV28 and TRBJ2-7 proteins, this CDR3 yields the full variable domain: DVKVTQSSRYLVKRTGEKVFLECVQDMDHENMFWYRQDPGLGLRLIYFSYDVKMKEKGDIPEGYSVSREKKERFSLILESASTNQTSMYLCASSFGLSGRSYEQYFGPGTRLTVT.